This TCR beta chain was found in a study of T cell responses to AZD1222 COVID-19 vaccine. Notes on the study in general: Spike-specific TCR depth and breadth grew after two AZD1222 doses. A mostly white British donor set with more females was recruited, and clonal diversity was possibly underestimated.

Germline lookup yields CDR1 MDHEN and CDR2 SYDVKM. V shed 0 bases and J 4 bases; nucleotides not matched to a gene: 17. There are 21 residues in the CDR3. A word on this clone: Its antigen is undetermined.

Profiling relied on immunoSEQ multiplex PCR, and the TCRdb table lists in-frame clones only, not all of them. Among fewer than 85,000 clones, about 80% were seen once, and the ten largest hold approximately 1.2%. This specimen was peripheral blood, taken 28 days after the second AZD1222 dose. This TCR came from an adult who received the AZD1222 COVID-19 vaccine. The rearrangement links TRBV28 to TRBJ1-4; 10 bases agree with TRBD1. CDR3 bases: TGTGCCAGCAGTTTATGGGGCGTGATTTGGTTGGGACAGGGGCATAATGAAAAACTGTTTTTT. This sequence encodes CASSLWGVIWLGQGHNEKLFF.